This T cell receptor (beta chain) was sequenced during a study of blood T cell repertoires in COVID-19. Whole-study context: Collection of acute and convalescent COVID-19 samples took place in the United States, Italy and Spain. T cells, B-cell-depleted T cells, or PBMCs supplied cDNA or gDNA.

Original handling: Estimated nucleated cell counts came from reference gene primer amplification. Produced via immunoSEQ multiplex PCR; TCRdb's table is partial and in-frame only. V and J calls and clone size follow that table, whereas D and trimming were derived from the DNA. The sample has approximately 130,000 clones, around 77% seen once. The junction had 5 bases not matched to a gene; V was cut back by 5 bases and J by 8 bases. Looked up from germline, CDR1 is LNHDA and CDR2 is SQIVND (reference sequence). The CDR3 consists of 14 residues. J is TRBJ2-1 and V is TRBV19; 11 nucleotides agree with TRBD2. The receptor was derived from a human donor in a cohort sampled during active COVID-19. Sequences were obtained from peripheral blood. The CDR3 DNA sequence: TGTGCCAGTAGTCCGACTAGCGGGGCTTATGAGCAGTTCTTC. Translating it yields CASSPTSGAYEQFF.